These T cell receptor beta chains were read from a single sample in a study of blood T cell repertoires in COVID-19. TCRdb's table, derived via immunoSEQ multiplex PCR, lists solely in-frame clones and lacks some. Of some 120,000 clones in the sample, about 70% were seen once. Sequencing used peripheral blood. These TCRs come from a woman in her 70s with acute or convalescent COVID-19. CDR3s include the opening cysteine and the closing phenylalanine or tryptophan. A D gene is named only where the DNA matches it firmly. A row's size may be missing; if present it is once, few, many or a size class.

CAISERGQNTEAFF - TRBV10-3 14 -
CASSSSDTQYF - TRBV11-3 11 -
CASSPTSAHNEQFF - TRBV19 14 TRBD2
CASSSGTSVFNEQFF - TRBV27 15 TRBD2
CASSSGYSSYEQYF - TRBV6-2/TRBV6-3 14 -
CASRSPGQGAGELFF - TRBV7-2 15 TRBD1
CASSSRGYEQYF - TRBV5-1 12 -
CASSLSGSPTDTQYF - TRBV4-3 15 -
CASSSTSGVNTGELFF few TRBV7-9 16 TRBD2
CASSFGLTEAFF few TRBV28 12 -
CASSAGTGRSPLHF - TRBV2 14 TRBD1
CASSLILIGQTQYF - TRBV28 14 -
CASSPGQKETQYF - TRBV18 13 -
CATRPLGQSGNTIYF - TRBV10-2 15 TRBD1
CASSWNERQGEYTF once TRBV27 14 TRBD1
CASSQTTDRFNGYTF medium-sized TRBV3-1/TRBV3-2 15 TRBD1
CAISDPGQGGYEQYF many TRBV10-3 15 TRBD1
CASSRFGSNEKLFF - TRBV5-6 14 -
CASTASGAAGTQYF once TRBV25-1 14 TRBD2
CASIKTGREKLFF - TRBV6-5 13 TRBD1
CAISPDGDRGHGYTF - TRBV10-3 15 TRBD1
CASSQERQGPYGYTF - TRBV4-1 15 TRBD1
CASAPGLAGDRAFF - TRBV6-1 14 TRBD2
CASSQEGGNSPLHF - TRBV4-3 14 TRBD1
CASSVAGDQPQHF - TRBV9 13 -
CASSTRDGLGVYEQYF few TRBV6-2/TRBV6-3 16 -
CASSQAQRGEQFF many TRBV3-1/TRBV3-2 13 TRBD2
CASSFGAVGGTDTQYF - TRBV11-3 16 -
CASSAAGQTNYGYTF few TRBV9 15 -
CASSLGQVNGYTF - TRBV5-6 13 TRBD1
CASSPPGTGKETQYF once TRBV5-1 15 TRBD1
CARSLVQGNEQFF once TRBV5-3 13 -
CASSQDRTFFYGYTF - TRBV4-2 15 -
CASSPRTDRYGYTF once TRBV5-4 14 -
CASILSIGGAGNTIYF few TRBV28 16 -
CASSPGTGDQPQHF few TRBV7-9 14 TRBD1
CASSRGGGLQETQYF - TRBV5-1 15 -
CASGAGTGGFTDTQYF - TRBV12-5 16 TRBD1
CASSLDASSYNSPLHF few TRBV5-5 16 -
CASTLRDSRGNTEAFF few TRBV13 16 -
CASSVLDRENQPQHF - TRBV5-6 15 TRBD1
CASRLGQVASSSYNEQFF once TRBV27 18 TRBD1
CASSLRQGASIGNTEAFF few TRBV7-6 18 TRBD1
CASGLVQGNTEAFF - TRBV12-5 14 -
CASSHPSATGGKGGYTF - TRBV3-1/TRBV3-2 17 TRBD1
CASSATGLNTGELFF - TRBV25-1 15 TRBD1
CASATTGFGEQYF - TRBV27 13 TRBD1
CASSTPSQGSNQPQHF - TRBV28 16 -
CASSLSGLAGSYEQYF - TRBV5-4 16 TRBD2
CAITPDRAGTDTQYF - TRBV10-3 15 TRBD1
CASSATGLAGGMGEQFF - TRBV5-1 17 TRBD2
CASSLGQGYTDTQYF - TRBV5-8 15 -
CASSHLAGQETQYF few TRBV3-1/TRBV3-2 14 TRBD2
CASSLAGGTDTYEQYF - TRBV7-2 16 -
CASSESGGRPPYEQYF few TRBV10-1 16 -
CASSQESLAGVEEQYF - TRBV4-1 16 TRBD2
CAISQGAYEQYF many TRBV10-3 12 TRBD1
CASSRSGGWVDTQYF - TRBV6-5 15 TRBD2
CASSLSQGPNQPQHF few TRBV5-1 15 -
CASSVGPVGTGDVNYGYTF few TRBV9 19 TRBD1